This T cell receptor beta chain was sequenced for a study of shared clonotypes between healthy human individuals. The CDR3 is 15 residues long. Trimming took 9 bases from V and 2 from J, leaving 17 bases between them. Germline V gene lookup returns CDR1 MNHNS and CDR2 SASEGT. Regarding the study as a whole: In having few donors, the study represented limited genetic and exposure-history diversity. Naive subsets typically showed greater estimated richness than memory subsets.

In the case of this clone: Its antigen is undetermined.

Deep was the level at which the assay was run. The data were produced by immunoSEQ multiplex PCR, yet TCRdb's version contains in-frame clones alone and is incomplete. This table has 550,000 to 750,000 clones, around 95% appearing once. Naive-designated CD8 cells lacked CD45RO, were positively enriched for CCR7, and omitted terminally differentiated effector memory CD45RA+ cells. The TCR sequence derives from a woman in her twenties or thirties in good health. The genes are TRBV6-1 and TRBJ1-5; D is unresolved. Material for sequencing was naive CD8+ T cells sorted from blood. The CDR3 here is CARRLTQRRNQPQHF. In nucleotides, the CDR3 is TGTGCCAGGCGATTGACCCAGCGGCGCAATCAGCCCCAGCATTTT.